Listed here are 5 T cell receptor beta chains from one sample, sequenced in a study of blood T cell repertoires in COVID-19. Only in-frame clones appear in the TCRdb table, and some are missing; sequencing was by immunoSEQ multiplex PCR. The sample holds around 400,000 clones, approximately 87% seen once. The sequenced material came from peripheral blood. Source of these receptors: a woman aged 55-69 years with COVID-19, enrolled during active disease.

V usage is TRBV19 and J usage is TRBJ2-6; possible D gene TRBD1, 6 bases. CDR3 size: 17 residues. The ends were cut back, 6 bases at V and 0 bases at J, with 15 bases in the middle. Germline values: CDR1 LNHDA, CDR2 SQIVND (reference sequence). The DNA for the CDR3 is TGTGCCAGTAGCCCCGGGACACTAACCTCTGGGGCCAACGTCCTGACTTTC. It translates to CASSPGTLTSGANVLTF. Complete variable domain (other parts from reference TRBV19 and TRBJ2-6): DGGITQSPKYLFRKEGQNVTLSCEQNLNHDAMYWYRQDPGQGLRLIYYSQIVNDFQKGDIAEGYSVSREKKESFPLTVTSAQKNPTAFYLCASSPGTLTSGANVLTFGAGSRLTVL.

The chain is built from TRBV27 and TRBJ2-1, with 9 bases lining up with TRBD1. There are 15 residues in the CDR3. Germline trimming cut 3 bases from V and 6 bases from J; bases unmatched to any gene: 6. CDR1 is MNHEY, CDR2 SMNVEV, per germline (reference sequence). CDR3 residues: CASSFRDRAFNEQFF. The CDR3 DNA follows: TGTGCCAGCAGTTTCCGGGACAGGGCCTTCAATGAGCAGTTCTTC.

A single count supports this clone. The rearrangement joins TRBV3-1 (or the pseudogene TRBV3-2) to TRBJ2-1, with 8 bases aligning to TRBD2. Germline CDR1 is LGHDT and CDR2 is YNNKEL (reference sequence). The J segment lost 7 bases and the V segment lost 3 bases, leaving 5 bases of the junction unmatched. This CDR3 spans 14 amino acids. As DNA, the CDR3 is TGTGCCAGCAGCCAGTCGGGGGGGCGTAATGAGCAGTTCTTC. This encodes CASSQSGGRNEQFF.

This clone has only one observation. The CDR3: CASSLSGDASYNEQFF. The CDR3 nucleotides are TGCGCCAGCAGCCTGAGCGGGGACGCCTCCTACAATGAGCAGTTCTTC. The V call is TRBV5-1, the J call TRBJ2-1, with 7 bases that match TRBD2. The CDR3 has 16 amino acids. With 4 bases clipped from V and 0 bases from J, the junction kept 7 bases outside the gene matches. Per the germline V gene, CDR1 is SGHRS and CDR2 is YFSETQ. Using reference TRBV5-1 and TRBJ2-1 for the parts outside the CDR3, the full variable domain is KAGVTQTPRYLIKTRGQQVTLSCSPISGHRSVSWYQQTPGQGLQFLFEYFSETQRNKGNFPGRFSGRQFSNSRSEMNVSTLELGDSALYLCASSLSGDASYNEQFFGPGTRLTVL.

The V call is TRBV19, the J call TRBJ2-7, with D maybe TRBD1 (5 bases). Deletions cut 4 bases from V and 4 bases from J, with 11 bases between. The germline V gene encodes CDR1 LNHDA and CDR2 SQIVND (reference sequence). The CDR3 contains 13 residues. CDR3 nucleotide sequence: TGTGCCAGTAGTAACCAGGGTTTATACGAGCAGTACTTC. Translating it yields CASSNQGLYEQYF.